Listed here are 25 T cell receptor beta chains from one sample, sequenced in a study of CD8 T cells in ankylosing spondylitis. Each CDR3 protein is one row after TCRdb ran MiXCR on the 5' RACE reads. The sample holds 300,000 to 350,000 distinct CDR3 sequences, under 14% seen once. The sample was blood, either unsorted or a sorted T cell fraction (not recorded which). The receptors originated from a female donor with ankylosing spondylitis or in good health (not recorded which).

This clonotype was seen repeatedly, ten times or more. The J gene is TRBJ2-4, the V gene TRBV10-2; the D is unclear. The CDR3 has 10 amino acids. V lost 8 bases, J lost 9 bases, and 8 bases lay in between. Per the germline V gene, CDR1 is WSHSY and CDR2 is SAAADI. The CDR3 DNA reads TGCGCCAGCCGTGCCAGCATTCAGTACTTC. Translating gives CASRASIQYF.

This clonotype came up many times. V and J are TRBV4-1 and TRBJ1-2; D unresolved. The CDR3 contains 15 residues. The V end lost 0 bases, the J end lost 8 bases, and 16 bases lay between the germline ends. Looked up from germline, CDR1 is MGHRA and CDR2 is YSYEKL. The CDR3 protein is CASSQEGASRIGYTF. In DNA form, the CDR3 reads TGCGCCAGCAGCCAAGAGGGCGCCAGTAGGATAGGCTACACCTTC.

This clonotype was observed a few times. The rearrangement links TRBV29-1 to TRBJ2-7; D unclear. Germline V lookup: CDR1 SQVTM, CDR2 ANQGSEA. V was pared by 4 bases and J by 2 bases, with 9 bases between. The length of the CDR3 is 12 residues. The CDR3: CSVVAGTYEQYF. In nucleotides, the CDR3 is TGCAGCGTTGTTGCTGGAACCTACGAGCAGTACTTC.

This clonotype was recorded at least ten times. The chain employs TRBV28 and TRBJ1-1; tentative D call: TRBD1 (5 bases). V was clipped by 6 bases and J by 9 bases, with 14 bases between them. Germline CDR1 MDHEN, CDR2 SYDVKM. This CDR3 region has 12 residues. CDR3 DNA: TGTGCCAGCAGCCCTTATGGGGGGAAAGCTTTCTTT. Encoded protein: CASSPYGGKAFF.

A word on this clonotype: A much more abundant neighbour one base away suggests this may be a read error. V is TRBV5-1 and J is TRBJ2-5; the D is unclear. This CDR3 contains 13 residues. Germline CDR1 is SGHRS and CDR2 is YFSETQ. This chain's CDR3 is CASSLRTQENQYF. The CDR3 region has the DNA TGCGCCAGCAGCTTGAGGACGCAGGAGAACCAGTACTTC.

This clonotype was found many times. The V and J genes are TRBV5-1 and TRBJ2-2, with D perhaps being TRBD1 or TRBD2 (5 bases each). Germline V gene sequence: CDR1 SGHRS, CDR2 YFSETQ. V lost 0 bases and J lost 7, with 13 bases in between. The CDR3 length is 15 residues. As DNA, the CDR3 is TGCGCCAGCAGCTTGGTGGGACCCACAGGCGGGGAGCTGTTTTTT. Encoded protein: CASSLVGPTGGELFF.

In this sample, this clonotype turned up many times. V and J are TRBV27 and TRBJ2-2; D might be TRBD1 or TRBD2, each matching 5 bases. Trimming removed 8 bases from V and 2 bases from J, with 9 bases in between. Looked up from germline, CDR1 is MNHEY and CDR2 is SMNVEV (reference sequence). The CDR3 is 13 amino acids. The CDR3 bases are TGTGCCAGCCGGGACCACAACACCGGGGAGCTGTTTTTT. Translating gives CASRDHNTGELFF.

This clonotype was found a few times. This sequence joins TRBV29-1 and TRBJ2-3; 12 bases line up with TRBD2. This CDR3 has 13 residues. Unmatched junction bases numbered 7, after V lost 6 bases and J lost 9 bases. Germline CDR1 is SQVTM and CDR2 is ANQGSEA. CDR3 sequence (DNA): TGCAGCGTCCCCCGGACTAGCGGGGCAACGCAGTATTTT. Amino acids: CSVPRTSGATQYF.

V gene TRBV3-1 combines with J gene TRBJ1-2; D unclear. CDR1 is LGHDT, CDR2 YNNKEL, per germline (reference sequence). Between the trimmed V and J ends, which lost 0 bases and 5 bases, there was a span of 13 bases. The CDR3 runs to 15 residues. CDR3 sequence: CASSQDFVSGYGYTF. The CDR3 DNA is TGTGCCAGCAGCCAAGATTTTGTCAGCGGATATGGCTACACCTTC.

This clonotype appeared many times. The V call is TRBV5-6, the J call TRBJ1-1, with D uncertain. Trimming took off 4 bases at V and 5 bases at J, with 18 bases between the two ends. The CDR3 has 15 residues. CDR1 and CDR2 from the germline V gene are SGHDT and YYEEEE. CDR3 loop: CASSPVTGFETEAFF. DNA for the CDR3: TGTGCCAGCAGCCCCGTTACGGGTTTTGAAACTGAAGCTTTCTTT. Full variable domain (remainder filled in from reference TRBV5-6 and TRBJ1-1): DAGVTQSPTHLIKTRGQQVTLRCSPKSGHDTVSWYQQALGQGPQFIFQYYEEEERQRGNFPDRFSGHQFPNYSSELNVNALLLGDSALYLCASSPVTGFETEAFFGQGTRLTVV.

This clonotype was observed at least ten times. The rearrangement uses TRBV20-1 and TRBJ2-7; D possibly matches TRBD1 or TRBD2 (5 bases each). The length of the CDR3 is 11 residues. V gave up 7 bases and J gave up 5 bases, with 12 bases separating them. The germline V gene has CDR1 DFQATT and CDR2 SNEGSKA (reference sequence). For the CDR3, the DNA is TGCAGTGTCCCCCGGGACCACGAGCAGTACTTC. It yields the protein CSVPRDHEQYF.

There are many counts of this clonotype. The chain couples TRBV11-2 to TRBJ2-7, with TRBD1 matching over 8 bases. CDR3 length: 15 residues. V was clipped by 4 bases and J by 4 bases; unmatched bases: 9. Germline V gives CDR1 SGHAT, CDR2 FQNNGV. In DNA, the CDR3 is TGTGCCAGCAGCTATCAGGGGGCTGGGGAATACGAGCAGTACTTC. It specifies CASSYQGAGEYEQYF.

This clonotype was counted at least ten times. This chain links TRBV5-7 with TRBJ2-6; TRBD1 is a possible D gene (7 bases). TRBV5-7 is reported as an ORF; its role is uncertain. CDR3 size: 18 residues. V dropped 4 bases and J dropped 0 bases, with 17 bases sitting between them. The CDR3 bases are TGTGCCAGCAGCGGGGGGACAGAATTTGTCTCTGGGGCCAACGTCCTGACTTTC. Translation gives CASSGGTEFVSGANVLTF.

This clonotype was counted ten times or more. This chain joins TRBV11-2 and TRBJ2-7; no clear D. This CDR3 is 14 amino acids long. The germline V gene encodes CDR1 SGHAT and CDR2 FQNNGV. The germline V and J ends were trimmed by 2 bases and 2 bases, with 10 bases remaining between them. In nucleotides, the CDR3 is TGTGCCAGCAGCTTATATGCCAGACCCTACGAGCAGTACTTC. Translating it yields CASSLYARPYEQYF.

This clonotype was seen many times. This sequence joins TRBV5-1 and TRBJ2-1; D perhaps matches TRBD2 (6 bases). Trimming left V 4 bases short and J 6 bases short, with 17 bases between. This CDR3 has 15 amino acids. Germline V CDR1 and CDR2: SGHRS, YFSETQ. Here the CDR3 reads CASSTLAKPSNEQFF. CDR3 nucleotides: TGCGCCAGCAGCACTCTAGCGAAACCCTCCAATGAGCAGTTCTTC.

This clonotype was recorded at least ten times. V and J are TRBV11-2 and TRBJ1-1; D is ambiguous. Germline lookup yields CDR1 SGHAT and CDR2 FQNNGV. The CDR3 covers 14 residues. Trimming left V 1 base short and J 7 bases short, with 13 bases between. This CDR3 reads CASSLATGVGEAFF. DNA for the CDR3: TGTGCCAGCAGCTTAGCGACGGGCGTCGGTGAAGCTTTCTTT.

The genes are TRBV20-1 and TRBJ1-1; D is unresolved. This CDR3 is 15 amino acids long. Germline-derived CDR1 and CDR2 are DFQATT and SNEGSKA (reference sequence). Trimming took 0 bases from V and 0 from J, leaving 11 bases between them. In nucleotides, the CDR3 is TGCAGTGCTAGAGATCGGATGCGGGTGAACACTGAAGCTTTCTTT. As protein: CSARDRMRVNTEAFF.

This clonotype showed up many times. This chain connects TRBV5-1 to TRBJ1-1; D not certain. Germline-derived CDR1 and CDR2 are SGHRS and YFSETQ. V dropped 6 bases and J dropped 1 base, with 7 bases sitting between them. The CDR3 totals 12 residues. This CDR3 is CASKGGNTEAFF. Written as DNA, the CDR3 is TGCGCCAGCAAGGGCGGGAACACTGAAGCTTTCTTT.

This clonotype has a count of ten or more. This sequence joins TRBV7-9 and TRBJ2-3; a weak D match, TRBD1 (6 bases). With 9 bases removed from V and 2 bases from J, the gap between germline ends came to 12 bases. Germline lookup yields CDR1 SEHNR and CDR2 FQNEAQ (reference sequence). The CDR3 runs to 13 residues. CDR3 nucleotide sequence: TGTGCCAGTGAAGGACAGAACACAGATACGCAGTATTTT. Protein product: CASEGQNTDTQYF.

This clonotype was observed many times. The genes are TRBV20-1 and TRBJ2-7; 8 bases line up with TRBD2. Trimming removed 8 bases from V and 5 bases from J; junction bases left unmatched: 14. The length of the CDR3 is 14 residues. Germline V CDR1 and CDR2: DFQATT, SNEGSKA (reference sequence). CDR3 bases: TGCAGTATCCACTCCACAGCGGGAGTAGACGAGCAGTACTTC. This gives the protein CSIHSTAGVDEQYF.

At least ten counts were recorded for this clonotype. V usage is TRBV5-1 and J usage is TRBJ2-7; D is undetermined. Per germline, CDR1 SGHRS and CDR2 YFSETQ. V shed 0 bases and J shed 2 bases, with 9 bases lying between them. This CDR3 has 14 amino acids. CDR3 residues: CASSLAGETYEQYF. CDR3 DNA: TGCGCCAGCAGCTTGGCCGGAGAGACCTACGAGCAGTACTTC.

At least ten counts were recorded for this clonotype. The genes are TRBV6-1 and TRBJ2-1; possibly TRBD1 or TRBD2 for D (6 bases each). This CDR3 contains 15 residues. Germline V gives CDR1 MNHNS, CDR2 SASEGT. With 6 bases removed from V and 2 bases from J, the gap between germline ends came to 14 bases. This chain's CDR3 is CASSQQGGAYNEQFF. The CDR3 nucleotides are TGTGCCAGCAGCCAACAGGGAGGAGCCTACAATGAGCAGTTCTTC.

This clonotype was observed at least ten times. The chain joins TRBV5-1 to TRBJ2-5, with TRBD2 matching 12 bases. This CDR3 contains 16 residues. CDR1 is SGHRS and CDR2 is YFSETQ in the germline V gene. V dropped 3 bases and J dropped 4; count of bases not matched to a gene: 7. The CDR3 bases are TGCGCCAGCAGCTCCGAACCACTAGCGGGAGGAGAGACCCAGTACTTC. Amino acids: CASSSEPLAGGETQYF.

There are many counts of this clonotype. The chain uses TRBV20-1 and TRBJ2-3; weak D call: TRBD2 (5 bases). Germline CDR1 and CDR2: DFQATT and SNEGSKA (reference sequence). With 3 bases removed from V and 0 bases from J, the gap between germline ends came to 13 bases. This CDR3 comprises 15 residues. The CDR3 spells CSASNEQRSTDTQYF. For the CDR3, the DNA is TGCAGTGCTAGTAACGAACAGCGGAGCACAGATACGCAGTATTTT.

There are many counts of this clonotype. This sequence joins TRBV10-2 and TRBJ2-3; TRBD2 aligns across 10 bases. V was pared by 8 bases and J by 0 bases, with 5 bases of the junction left unmatched. The CDR3 contains 15 residues. Germline V CDR1 and CDR2: WSHSY, SAAADI. CDR3 loop: CASQLTSGSTDTQYF. For the CDR3, the DNA is TGCGCCAGCCAACTGACTAGCGGGAGCACAGATACGCAGTATTTT.